A selection of T cell receptor beta chains follows, all from one sample in a study of blood T cells in healthy people across ages. TCRdb independently ran MiXCR on the 5' RACE reads; one entry per CDR3 protein. The sample comprises 730,000 or so distinct CDR3 sequences, about 43% of which are singletons, and around 30% rests with the top ten. Sequencing was done on a sample of blood. Every receptor here comes from an elderly man in good health. CDR3s include the opening cysteine and the closing phenylalanine or tryptophan. The D gene is left open where the match is weak. A clone size is listed for some rows: how often the clone was seen (once, few, many), or a class if it is expanded.

cdr3_length d_call j_call v_call clone_size cdr3_aa cdr3_nt
13 TRBD1 TRBJ2-5 TRBV2 few CASRADRAKTQYF TGTGCCAGCAGAGCAGACAGGGCGAAGACCCAGTACTTC
18 TRBD2 TRBJ2-5 TRBV20-1 . CSAWGGALAGARSETQYF TGCAGTGCTTGGGGTGGGGCGCTAGCGGGGGCTCGTTCGGAGACCCAGTACTTC
14 . TRBJ2-7 TRBV10-3 . CAISETRDYYEQYF TGTGCCATCAGTGAGACCAGGGATTACTACGAGCAGTACTTC
17 TRBD2 TRBJ2-3 TRBV12-3/TRBV12-4 . CASSRGGAGVGTDTRYF TGTGCCAGCAGTCGAGGGGGAGCGGGAGTAGGCACAGATACGCGGTATTTT
15 TRBD1 TRBJ2-7 TRBV9 . CASSAGQGSTYEQYF TGTGCCAGCAGCGCCGGACAGGGGTCAACCTACGAGCAGTACTTC
15 TRBD2 TRBJ2-5 TRBV6-1 few CASSAVRLAGETQYF TGTGCCAGCAGTGCGGTTAGACTAGCGGGAGAGACCCAGTACTTC
15 . TRBJ2-3 TRBV5-6 . CASSRATGTGDTQYF TGTGCCAGCAGCCGCGCGACGGGGACCGGGGATACGCAGTATTTT
13 . TRBJ2-1 TRBV6-4 few CASSTTTEGSQFF TGTGCCAGCAGTACAACAACGGAGGGGTCGCAGTTCTTC
16 . TRBJ2-5 TRBV3-1 . CASSQVSTPRKETQYF TGTGCCAGCAGCCAAGTTTCTACGCCGAGGAAGGAGACCCAGTACTTC
13 . TRBJ2-3 TRBV6-1 . CAIEDLSGNTQYF TGTGCCATCGAGGACCTAAGCGGTAATACGCAGTATTTT
13 . TRBJ2-2 TRBV2 many CASRQTNTGELFF TGTGCCAGCAGACAAACTAACACCGGGGAGCTGTTTTTT
16 TRBD1 TRBJ2-4 TRBV18 . CASSPPNRGLGSEQYF TGTGCCAGCTCACCACCGAACAGGGGGCTCGGTAGTGAGCAGTACTTC
18 TRBD1 TRBJ2-2 TRBV4-1 . CASSPTFLGQGVAGELFF TGCGCCAGCAGCCCCACGTTCCTGGGGCAGGGGGTAGCCGGGGAGCTGTTTTTT
13 TRBD2 TRBJ2-7 TRBV6-5 medium-sized CATRQRDSYEQYF TGTGCCACGAGACAGCGGGATTCCTACGAGCAGTACTTC
15 . TRBJ2-5 TRBV7-6 . CASSNNRAPQETQYF TGTGCCAGCAGCAACAACAGGGCGCCCCAAGAGACCCAGTACTTC
13 . TRBJ1-5 TRBV29-1 . CSVARDPNQPQHF TGCAGCGTTGCTCGGGACCCTAATCAGCCCCAGCATTTT
15 . TRBJ1-5 TRBV7-2 . CASSLEGPAQETQHF TGTGCCAGCAGCTTAGAAGGGCCAGCTCAAGAGACCCAGCATTTT
13 . TRBJ2-7 TRBV30 . CAWSRVRSYEQYF TGTGCCTGGAGTCGGGTCCGCTCCTACGAGCAGTACTTC
16 TRBD2 TRBJ2-7 TRBV7-2 many CASTQRGGRALGEQYF TGTGCCAGCACCCAGCGTGGCGGGAGGGCCTTGGGGGAGCAGTACTTC
13 TRBD2 TRBJ2-2 TRBV29-1 many CSVVISGRGELFF TGCAGCGTTGTGATTAGCGGGAGAGGGGAGCTGTTTTTT
12 . TRBJ2-5 TRBV29-1 few CSATPSSNEQYF TGCAGCGCTACCCCAAGCAGTAATGAGCAGTACTTC
15 . TRBJ2-7 TRBV21-1 . CASSPEGDTQYEQYF TGTGCCAGCAGCCCCGAAGGGGACACGCAATACGAGCAGTACTTC
14 TRBD2 TRBJ2-5 TRBV12-3/TRBV12-4 few CASNPGRRGETQYF TGTGCCAGCAACCCCGGGAGGCGGGGGGAGACCCAGTACTTC
15 TRBD1 TRBJ2-3 TRBV2 few CASSEENRGTDTQYF TGTGCCAGCAGTGAGGAGAACAGGGGAACAGATACGCAGTATTTT
15 . TRBJ1-2 TRBV12-3/TRBV12-4 few CASSPGAGALVGYTF TGTGCCAGCAGCCCAGGTGCAGGGGCCCTAGTCGGCTACACCTTC
15 . TRBJ2-1 TRBV20-1 few CSARRPGQMENEQFF TGCAGTGCTAGAAGACCAGGACAGATGGAGAATGAGCAGTTCTTC
15 . TRBJ2-7 TRBV6-2/TRBV6-3 . CASSTIRGASYEQYF TGTGCCAGCAGTACGATCAGGGGCGCCTCCTACGAGCAGTACTTC
13 . TRBJ2-5 TRBV29-1 . CSVVNTQQETQYF TGCAGCGTTGTTAACACACAACAAGAGACCCAGTACTTC
15 TRBD1 TRBJ2-7 TRBV4-1 . CASSLGLDRYYEQYF TGCGCCAGCAGCCTGGGCTTGGACAGGTACTACGAGCAGTACTTC